This T cell receptor (beta chain) is from a study of blood T cell repertoires in COVID-19. At the level of the study: Sites in the United States, Italy and Spain provided acute and convalescent COVID-19 samples. From T cells, B-cell-depleted T cells, or PBMCs came the material, which was cDNA or gDNA.

The germline V and J ends were trimmed by 1 base and 5 bases, with 11 bases remaining between them. Per germline, CDR1 LGHNA and CDR2 YSLEER. The CDR3 sequence is 14 residues long. Authors' processing steps: Reference gene primer amplification yielded estimated nucleated cell counts. Data came from immunoSEQ multiplex PCR; TCRdb stores just in-frame clones and leaves some out. V and J calls and clone size follow that table, whereas D and trimming were derived from the DNA. The sample carries some 380,000 clones, around 89% recorded once. The sequence was collected from a man between 18 and 29 years old with active or convalescent COVID-19. The sequenced sample consisted of peripheral blood. This chain connects TRBV4-3 to TRBJ1-1; TRBD1 is a possible D gene (5 bases). Here the CDR3 DNA reads TGCGCCAGCAGCCAAGTGGCCCCAGGGACTGAAGCTTTCTTT. This encodes CASSQVAPGTEAFF.